The clone carrying this T cell receptor beta chain showed up many times. Its antigen is not known. From RNA transcripts, TCR beta CDR3 regions were amplified. The HTBI primer set was used in a first-round RT-PCR of the TCR CDR3. TCRdb analysed the multiplex PCR reads with MiXCR anew, one entry per CDR3 protein. This sample has approximately 710,000 distinct CDR3 sequences, with roughly 17% found just once. This entry comes from a study of T cells in Graves' hyperthyroidism and ophthalmopathy. Patients aged 18 to 65 had newly diagnosed hyperthyroidism lasting under 2 months. Patients were excluded for uncontrolled infection, other autoimmune disease, pregnancy or lactation. The study based diagnoses on clinical symptoms, serum thyroxine and TRAb, thyroid ultrasound and orbital computed tomography. V was trimmed by 5 bases and J by 4 bases, leaving 22 bases between them. The germline CDR1 and CDR2 sequences are SEHNR and FQNEAQ (reference sequence). The CDR3 extends over 17 amino acids.

Study-wide results and limits: Ophthalmopathy was told apart from stable hyperthyroidism by a 13 V-J model.

V usage is TRBV7-9 and J usage is TRBJ2-3, with D unresolved. The sequencing input was blood. The TCR originated in a man in his fifties with Graves' hyperthyroidism. The CDR3 nucleotides read TGTGCCAGCAGCCTTATATCCAAGATTTTAGTGGCAGATACGCAGTATTTT. It translates to CASSLISKILVADTQYF.